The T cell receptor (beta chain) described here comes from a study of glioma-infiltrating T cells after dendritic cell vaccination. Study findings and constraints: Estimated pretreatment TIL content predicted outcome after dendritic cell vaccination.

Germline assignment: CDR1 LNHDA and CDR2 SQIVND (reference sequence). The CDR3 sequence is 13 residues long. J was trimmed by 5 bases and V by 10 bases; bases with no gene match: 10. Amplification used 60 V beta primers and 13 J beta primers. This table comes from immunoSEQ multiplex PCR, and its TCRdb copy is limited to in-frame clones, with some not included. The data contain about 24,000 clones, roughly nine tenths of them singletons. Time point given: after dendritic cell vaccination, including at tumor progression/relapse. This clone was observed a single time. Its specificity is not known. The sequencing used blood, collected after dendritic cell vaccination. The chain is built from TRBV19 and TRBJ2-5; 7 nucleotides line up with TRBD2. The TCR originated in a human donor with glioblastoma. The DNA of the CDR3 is TGTGCCACCGGAGGACTAGAGTGGGAGACCCAGTACTTC. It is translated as CATGGLEWETQYF.